The 4 T cell receptor beta chains given below trace back to one sample, sequenced in a study of blood T cell repertoires in COVID-19. Using immunoSEQ multiplex PCR, the repertoire was profiled, and TCRdb retains in-frame clones only, with some absent. The data hold hundreds of thousands of clones, with almost 90% observed a single time. What was sequenced was PBMCs or T cells enriched from blood (not recorded which). Receptor source: a woman between 18 and 29 years old with acute COVID-19.

The genes are TRBV28 and TRBJ1-4, with D possibly being TRBD1 (5 bases). Trimming pared 6 bases from V and 3 bases from J, leaving 23 bases between. The CDR3 spans 18 residues. Germline lookup yields CDR1 MDHEN and CDR2 SYDVKM. In nucleotides, the CDR3 is TGTGCCAGCAGCGCTGCAGGGATTTCGGGTTTCGCTAATGAAAAACTGTTTTTT. It yields the protein CASSAAGISGFANEKLFF.

This clone has just a few counts. V usage is TRBV5-1 and J usage is TRBJ1-6; TRBD1 is a possible D gene (5 bases). Trimming cost V 2 bases and J 7 bases, with 13 bases left between them. Germline assignment: CDR1 SGHRS and CDR2 YFSETQ. The CDR3 extends over 15 amino acids. The CDR3 sequence is CASSLGRTPNSPLHF. The CDR3 DNA sequence: TGCGCCAGCAGCTTAGGACGGACACCCAATTCACCCCTCCACTTT.

J is TRBJ2-3 and V is TRBV7-9; 9 bases fit TRBD1. The junction had 8 bases not matched to a gene; V was cut back by 5 bases and J by 2 bases. CDR3 size: 16 residues. Germline V gives CDR1 SEHNR, CDR2 FQNEAQ (reference sequence). CDR3 sequence (DNA): TGTGCCAGCAGCGGGGAACAGGGGGCTGCCACAGATACGCAGTATTTT. This codes for CASSGEQGAATDTQYF.

The chain couples TRBV2 to TRBJ1-6; 9 bases align to TRBD1. Looked up from germline, CDR1 is SNHLY and CDR2 is FYNNEI. This CDR3 spans 15 amino acids. The V gene end was trimmed by 6 bases and the J gene end by 7 bases; junction bases not matched to a gene: 7. CDR3 bases: TGTGCCAGCAGCGCGCAGGGGACAGGGAATTCACCCCTCCACTTT. Translated: CASSAQGTGNSPLHF.